A single sample is the source of the 7 T cell receptor beta chains below, sequenced in a study of identical twins' blood T cells. TCRdb independently ran MiXCR on the 5' RACE reads; one entry per CDR3 protein. The table has hundreds of thousands of distinct CDR3 sequences, 25% to 35% seen once. Sequencing input: PBMCs. Source of these receptors: a woman between 18 and 49 years old in good health.

V and J are TRBV6-6 and TRBJ1-4, with TRBD1 as a possible D gene (5 bases). This CDR3 has 13 amino acids. Germline CDR1 is MNHNY and CDR2 is SVGAGI (reference sequence). Trimming took off 8 bases at V and 5 bases at J, with 12 bases between the two ends. The CDR3 coding sequence is TGTGCCAGCCACGCCCGACAGAATGAAAAACTGTTTTTT. Residues: CASHARQNEKLFF.

In the case of this clonotype: A read error may explain this, as a much larger clone is one base away. The chain couples TRBV28 to TRBJ1-1; TRBD1 matches at 10 bases. CDR1 and CDR2 (germline): MDHEN, SYDVKM. Unmatched junction bases numbered 5, after V lost 6 bases and J lost 4 bases. The CDR3 loop spans 14 amino acids. CDR3 sequence reads: CASSKGQGFTEAFF. CDR3 DNA: TGTGCCAGCAGCAAGGGACAGGGGTTCACTGAAGCTTTCTTT.

The chain joins TRBV19 to TRBJ1-3; D might be TRBD1 (6 bases). The CDR3 sequence is 14 residues long. V shed 6 bases and J shed 4 bases, with 13 bases lying between them. The germline V gene encodes CDR1 LNHDA and CDR2 SQIVND (reference sequence). The CDR3 DNA sequence: TGTGCCAGTAGGAACAGGGCTTCCGGAAACACCATATATTTT. This encodes CASRNRASGNTIYF. The variable domain in full, with the rest retrieved from reference TRBV19 and TRBJ1-3, is DGGITQSPKYLFRKEGQNVTLSCEQNLNHDAMYWYRQDPGQGLRLIYYSQIVNDFQKGDIAEGYSVSREKKESFPLTVTSAQKNPTAFYLCASRNRASGNTIYFGEGSWLTVV.

This clonotype turned up a few times. The chain carries TRBV12-3 or TRBV12-4 and TRBJ1-2; 8 positions match TRBD1. Trimming took 4 bases from V and 4 from J; bases not matched to a gene: 5. The CDR3 extends over 14 amino acids. The CDR3 spells CASSWTGTIYGYTF. CDR3 DNA sequence: TGTGCCAGCAGTTGGACAGGGACAATCTATGGCTACACCTTC.

This clonotype was seen only a few times. The J gene is TRBJ1-6, the V gene TRBV2; D ambiguous. The CDR3 totals 13 residues. CDR1 and CDR2 (germline): SNHLY, FYNNEI. Between the trimmed V and J ends, which lost 2 bases and 11 bases, there was a span of 10 bases. The CDR3: CASSELNGTPLHF. CDR3 DNA sequence: TGTGCCAGCAGTGAATTAAACGGGACACCCCTCCACTTT.

The chain couples TRBV6-5 to TRBJ1-1, with unresolved D. Looked up from germline, CDR1 is MNHEY and CDR2 is SVGAGI. Between the trimmed V and J ends, which lost 8 bases and 0 bases, there was a span of 13 bases. The CDR3 covers 14 residues. CDR3 residues: CASCPRALNTEAFF. In nucleotides, the CDR3 is TGTGCCAGCTGCCCCCGGGCTTTGAACACTGAAGCTTTCTTT.

The V gene is TRBV19, the J gene TRBJ2-1, with unresolved D. Trimming stripped 7 bases from V and 4 bases from J, with 11 bases between. The CDR3 totals 13 residues. Per the germline V gene, CDR1 is LNHDA and CDR2 is SQIVND (reference sequence). For the CDR3, the DNA is TGTGCCAGTATTGGCGGCGTATACAATGAGCAGTTCTTC. Protein sequence: CASIGGVYNEQFF.